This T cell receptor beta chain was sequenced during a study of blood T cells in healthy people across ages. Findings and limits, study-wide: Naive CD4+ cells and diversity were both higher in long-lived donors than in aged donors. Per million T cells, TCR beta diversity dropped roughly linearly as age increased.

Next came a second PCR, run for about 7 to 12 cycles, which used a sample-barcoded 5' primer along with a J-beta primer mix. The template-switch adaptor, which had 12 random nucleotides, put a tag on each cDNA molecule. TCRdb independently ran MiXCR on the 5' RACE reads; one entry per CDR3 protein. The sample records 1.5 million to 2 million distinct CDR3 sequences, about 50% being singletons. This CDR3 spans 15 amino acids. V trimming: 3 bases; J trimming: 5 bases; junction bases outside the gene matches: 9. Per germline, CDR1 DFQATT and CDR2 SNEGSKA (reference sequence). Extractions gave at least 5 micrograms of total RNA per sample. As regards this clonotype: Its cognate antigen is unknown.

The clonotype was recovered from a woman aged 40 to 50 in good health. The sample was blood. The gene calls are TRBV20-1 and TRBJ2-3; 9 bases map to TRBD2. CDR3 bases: TGCAGTGCTAGCATAGCGGGGGCGAACATAGATACGCAGTATTTT. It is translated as CSASIAGANIDTQYF.